This paragraph covers one T cell receptor (beta chain) sequence. The data derive from a study of cytomegalovirus exposure and HLA in healthy donors. Study as a whole: Within an early data release were tens of millions of unique TCRs drawn from HLA-typed donors. Among over 350 genotyped donors, 80% to 90% fell in the Caucasian-associated ancestry cluster.

PCR used 60 Vbeta primers and 13 Jbeta primers. Here immunoSEQ multiplex PCR was the method, and the copy in TCRdb shows in-frame clones only, minus some. The sample totals roughly 150,000 clones. From germline, CDR1 is SGHRS and CDR2 YFSETQ. The CDR3 consists of 14 residues. The germline V and J ends were trimmed by 1 base and 7 bases, with 14 bases remaining between them. The sample consisted of PBMCs. The J gene is TRBJ1-2, the V gene TRBV5-1; D call uncertain. This TCR was sampled from a woman between 45 and 65 years old in good health and CMV-seronegative. The CDR3 loop reads CASSLPGNMGGYTF. The CDR3 DNA reads TGCGCCAGCAGCTTGCCCGGGAACATGGGTGGCTACACCTTC.